Listed here are 26 T cell receptor beta chains from one sample, sequenced in a study of blood T cell repertoires in COVID-19. Sequencing was performed with immunoSEQ multiplex PCR; in TCRdb, only in-frame clones are kept and a portion is missing. The sample lists 150,000 or so clones, approximately 86% occurring once. What was sequenced was PBMCs or T cells enriched from blood (not recorded which). These receptors came from a middle-aged woman who had been exposed to COVID-19.

The rearrangement links TRBV21-1 to TRBJ2-2; TRBD2 is the table's D call, not checked against the DNA. TRBV21-1 represents a pseudogene. This CDR3 has 17 residues. Written as DNA, the CDR3 is TGTGCCAGCAGCAAAGCGTGGGATAGCGGGAACACCGGGGAGCTGTTTTTT. Its protein product is CASSKAWDSGNTGELFF.

The chain uses TRBV3-1 (or the pseudogene TRBV3-2) and TRBJ2-2, with 8 bases matching TRBD2. The CDR3 extends over 14 amino acids. The germline V gene has CDR1 LGHDT and CDR2 YNNKEL (reference sequence). V gave up 7 bases and J gave up 3 bases; unmatched junction bases: 4. DNA for the CDR3: TGTGCCAGCATGCGAGCGGGGGACACCGGGGAGCTGTTTTTT. It translates to CASMRAGDTGELFF.

The rearrangement links TRBV5-1 to TRBJ1-2, with TRBD1 as a possible D gene (6 bases). With 8 bases removed from V and 4 bases from J, the gap between germline ends came to 6 bases. CDR1 and CDR2 (germline): SGHRS, YFSETQ. The length of the CDR3 is 10 residues. The CDR3 DNA reads as TGCGCCAGGGACAGCTATGGCTACACCTTC. Translating it yields CARDSYGYTF. The complete variable domain, with remaining parts taken from reference TRBV5-1 and TRBJ1-2, reads KAGVTQTPRYLIKTRGQQVTLSCSPISGHRSVSWYQQTPGQGLQFLFEYFSETQRNKGNFPGRFSGRQFSNSRSEMNVSTLELGDSALYLCARDSYGYTFGSGTRLTVV.

The chain couples TRBV2 to TRBJ2-3, with 12 positions matching TRBD2. V gave up 7 bases and J gave up 2 bases; unmatched junction bases: 4. The CDR3 extends over 15 amino acids. Germline CDR1 and CDR2: SNHLY and FYNNEI. CDR3 DNA sequence: TGTGCCAGCAATCGACTAGCGGGAGACACAGATACGCAGTATTTT. As protein: CASNRLAGDTDTQYF.

The V call is TRBV12-5, the J call TRBJ2-7; tentatively, D is TRBD2 (5 bases). CDR1 LGHNT and CDR2 FRNRAP come from the germline V gene. This CDR3 spans 16 amino acids. V lost 0 bases to trimming and J lost 3 bases, with 15 bases between them. The CDR3 loop is CASGLVREGRHYEQYF. The CDR3 nucleotides are TGTGCTAGTGGTTTGGTACGAGAGGGCCGGCACTACGAGCAGTACTTC.

This chain joins TRBV5-1 and TRBJ2-3; 12 nucleotides align to TRBD2. V shed 4 bases and J 1 base; nucleotides not matched to a gene: 10. CDR1 and CDR2 (germline): SGHRS, YFSETQ. The CDR3 contains 18 residues. CDR3 loop: CASSPAPSGGAGTDTQYF. CDR3 coding DNA: TGCGCCAGCAGCCCCGCACCTAGCGGGGGGGCTGGCACAGATACGCAGTATTTT.

The rearrangement joins TRBV11-3 to TRBJ2-1; 9 bases are a match to TRBD2. After removal of 4 bases from V and 5 bases from J, the junction contained 3 bases not matched to a gene. CDR1 is SGHNT, CDR2 YENEEA, per germline. The CDR3 loop spans 14 amino acids. The CDR3 DNA sequence: TGTGCCAGCAGCTCCCGACTAGCGGACAATGAGCAGTTCTTC. This encodes CASSSRLADNEQFF.

V usage is TRBV19 and J usage is TRBJ1-4; 7 nucleotides agree with TRBD1. The germline V gene has CDR1 LNHDA and CDR2 SQIVND (reference sequence). This CDR3 has 13 residues. V was clipped by 4 bases and J by 5 bases; unmatched bases: 1. CDR3 sequence: CASSTTGNEKLFF. In DNA, the CDR3 is TGTGCCAGTAGTACGACAGGGAATGAAAAACTGTTTTTT.

This clone came up once. The chain carries TRBV4-3 and TRBJ2-1; 11 bases match TRBD1. CDR1 is LGHNA, CDR2 YSLEER, per germline. This CDR3 spans 18 amino acids. The J segment lost 2 bases and the V segment lost 4 bases, leaving 10 bases of the junction unmatched. The CDR3 coding sequence is TGCGCCAGCAGCCGCCGGACAGGGGGCGTAGAGACCTACAATGAGCAGTTCTTC. It yields the protein CASSRRTGGVETYNEQFF.

This chain joins TRBV7-9 and TRBJ1-6, with 9 bases fitting TRBD1. Germline CDR1 SEHNR, CDR2 FQNEAQ (reference sequence). The CDR3 is made up of 15 amino acids. J lost 11 bases, V lost 5 bases, and 10 bases had no gene match. The CDR3: CASSPGTGRSPPLHF. The CDR3 DNA reads TGTGCCAGCAGCCCCGGGACAGGGAGGTCGCCACCCCTCCACTTT.

The genes are TRBV5-1 and TRBJ2-2, with 7 bases that match TRBD1. Trimming took 3 bases from V and 1 from J; bases not matched to a gene: 6. The germline gives CDR1 SGHRS, CDR2 YFSETQ. There are 16 residues in the CDR3. In DNA, the CDR3 is TGCGCCAGCAGCTACGCCGGGACAGTGAACACCGGGGAGCTGTTTTTT. This encodes CASSYAGTVNTGELFF.

This clone was counted a few times. The chain combines TRBV19 with TRBJ2-5; D is unresolved. Germline V gene sequence: CDR1 LNHDA, CDR2 SQIVND (reference sequence). CDR3 length: 13 amino acids. Trimming cost V 0 bases and J 0 bases, with 2 bases left between them. This chain's CDR3 is CASSIDNQETQYF. CDR3 bases: TGTGCCAGTAGTATAGATAACCAAGAGACCCAGTACTTC.

This rearrangement joins TRBV12-3 or TRBV12-4 to TRBJ1-5; D call uncertain. This CDR3 is built from 13 residues. The V gene lost 9 bases and the J gene lost 2 bases, with 11 bases spanning the gap. This CDR3 is CASRRGGNQPQHF. CDR3 in DNA: TGTGCCAGTCGCCGGGGTGGCAATCAGCCCCAGCATTTT.

The chain carries TRBV4-3 and TRBJ2-3, with D unclear. Germline loops: CDR1 LGHNA, CDR2 YSLEER. The CDR3 loop spans 14 amino acids. The ends were cut back, 1 base at V and 5 bases at J, with 10 bases in the middle. The CDR3 nucleotides are TGCGCCAGCAGCCAAGCCGACTTCGGAGATACGCAGTATTTT. Its translation: CASSQADFGDTQYF.

V gene TRBV4-1 combines with J gene TRBJ2-1; 9 nucleotides match TRBD1. CDR1 MGHRA and CDR2 YSYEKL come from the germline V gene. After removal of 3 bases from V and 2 bases from J, the junction contained 2 bases not matched to a gene. The length of the CDR3 is 15 residues. The CDR3 sequence: CASSQDRGTYNEQFF. The CDR3 coding sequence is TGCGCCAGCAGCCAGGACAGGGGAACCTACAATGAGCAGTTCTTC.

The V call is TRBV27, the J call TRBJ2-1; TRBD1 matches 7 bases. The CDR3 sequence is 15 residues long. Germline V gene data show CDR1 as MNHEY and CDR2 as SMNVEV (reference sequence). The V segment lost 5 bases and the J segment 8 bases; nucleotides outside the gene matches: 12. CDR3 sequence reads: CASSPPTGHVDEQFF. The CDR3 coding sequence is TGTGCCAGCAGTCCACCGACAGGGCATGTCGATGAGCAGTTCTTC.

This chain connects TRBV5-1 to TRBJ1-5; 8 bases agree with TRBD1. The junction had 3 bases not matched to a gene; V was cut back by 5 bases and J by 5 bases. Germline V CDR1 and CDR2: SGHRS, YFSETQ. The CDR3 totals 13 residues. CDR3 residues: CASRTGADQPQHF. The CDR3 DNA reads TGCGCCAGCAGGACAGGGGCGGATCAGCCCCAGCATTTT.

The V and J genes are TRBV18 and TRBJ1-2; the match to TRBD1 covers 12 bases. Germline values: CDR1 KGHSH, CDR2 LQKENI. Trimming cost V 6 bases and J 4 bases; bases outside gene matches: 12. This CDR3 region has 17 residues. CDR3 protein: CASSFPGQGARGYGYTF. The DNA for the CDR3 is TGTGCCAGCTCGTTCCCGGGACAGGGGGCGCGAGGCTATGGCTACACCTTC.

The V and J genes are TRBV4-3 and TRBJ2-7, with a possible D match to TRBD2 (6 bases). This CDR3 contains 15 residues. Germline values: CDR1 LGHNA, CDR2 YSLEER. Trimming shortened V by 4 bases and J by 3 bases, and 16 bases separated the two germline ends. The CDR3 DNA is TGCGCCAGCAGCCCCTACTTCGGGGGACTCTACGAGCAGTACTTC. It specifies CASSPYFGGLYEQYF.

The chain carries TRBV18 and TRBJ2-3; 7 nucleotides line up with TRBD1. Germline CDR1 is KGHSH and CDR2 is LQKENI. The CDR3 runs to 17 residues. V shed 4 bases, J shed 0 bases, and the junction held 10 bases outside the gene matches. CDR3 in amino acids: CASSQNTGTASTDTQYF. CDR3 nucleotides: TGTGCCAGCTCACAAAACACCGGGACAGCTAGCACAGATACGCAGTATTTT.

The chain links TRBV18 to TRBJ1-1, with 7 bases fitting TRBD1. There are 18 residues in the CDR3. From germline, CDR1 is KGHSH and CDR2 LQKENI. The ends lost 0 bases at V and 1 base at J; junction bases unmatched: 11. The CDR3 sequence is CASSPPLGRGRGNTEAFF. CDR3 bases: TGTGCCAGCTCACCACCTTTAGGAAGGGGGCGAGGGAACACTGAAGCTTTCTTT.

V gene TRBV6-6 combines with J gene TRBJ1-1, with a tentative D call TRBD1 (6 bases). This CDR3 is 15 amino acids long. Deletions cut 5 bases from V and 5 bases from J, with 18 bases between. Germline CDR1 and CDR2: MNHNY and SVGAGI (reference sequence). CDR3 protein: CASSLTGIRETEAFF. The CDR3 DNA reads TGTGCCAGCAGTCTAACAGGGATACGGGAAACTGAAGCTTTCTTT.

The chain carries TRBV11-3 and TRBJ1-1; D not resolved. V lost 2 bases and J lost 0, with 13 bases in between. CDR3 length: 16 residues. CDR1 and CDR2 (germline): SGHNT, YENEEA. The CDR3 loop reads CASSLSAGLMNTEAFF. CDR3 sequence (DNA): TGTGCCAGCAGCTTATCGGCCGGGTTGATGAACACTGAAGCTTTCTTT.

The chain links TRBV28 to TRBJ2-3; maybe TRBD2 (6 bases). V was pared by 2 bases and J by 2 bases, with 11 bases between. This CDR3 region has 15 residues. The germline V gene encodes CDR1 MDHEN and CDR2 SYDVKM. The CDR3 region is CASSLRTTDTDTQYF. The CDR3, as DNA: TGTGCCAGCAGTTTACGGACTACCGACACAGATACGCAGTATTTT.

This chain uses TRBV7-6 with TRBJ2-3; 8 bases agree with TRBD2. The CDR3 consists of 14 residues. CDR1 SGHVS and CDR2 FNYEAQ come from the germline V gene. Losses at the gene ends were 5 bases for V and 2 bases for J; bases not matched to a gene: 3. Here the CDR3 reads CASSQTSATDTQYF. CDR3 sequence (DNA): TGTGCCAGCAGCCAGACTAGCGCCACAGATACGCAGTATTTT.

The chain couples TRBV4-3 to TRBJ1-6; 7 nucleotides line up with TRBD1. Per the germline V gene, CDR1 is LGHNA and CDR2 is YSLEER. V lost 3 bases, J lost 5 bases, and 1 base stayed unmatched. The CDR3 sequence is 14 residues long. The CDR3 here is CASSHGQDNSPLHF. CDR3 DNA: TGCGCCAGCAGCCATGGACAGGATAATTCACCCCTCCACTTT.